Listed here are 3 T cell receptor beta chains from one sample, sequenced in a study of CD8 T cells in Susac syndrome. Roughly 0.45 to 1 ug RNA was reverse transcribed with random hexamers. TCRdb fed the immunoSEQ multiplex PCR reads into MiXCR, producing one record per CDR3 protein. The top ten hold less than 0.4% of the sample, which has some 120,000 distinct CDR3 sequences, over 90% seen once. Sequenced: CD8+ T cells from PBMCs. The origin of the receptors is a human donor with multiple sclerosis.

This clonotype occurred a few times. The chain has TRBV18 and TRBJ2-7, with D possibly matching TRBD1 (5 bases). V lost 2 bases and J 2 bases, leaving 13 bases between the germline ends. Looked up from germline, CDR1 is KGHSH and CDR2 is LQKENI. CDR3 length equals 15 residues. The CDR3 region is CASSPGNRPTYEQYF. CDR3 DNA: TGTGCCAGCTCACCAGGCAACAGGCCCACCTACGAGCAGTACTTC. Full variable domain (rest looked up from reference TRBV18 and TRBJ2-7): NAGVMQNPRHLVRRRGQEARLRCSPMKGHSHVYWYRQLPEEGLKFMVYLQKENIIDESGMPKERFSAEFPKEGPSILRIQQVVRGDSAAYFCASSPGNRPTYEQYFGPGTRLTVT.

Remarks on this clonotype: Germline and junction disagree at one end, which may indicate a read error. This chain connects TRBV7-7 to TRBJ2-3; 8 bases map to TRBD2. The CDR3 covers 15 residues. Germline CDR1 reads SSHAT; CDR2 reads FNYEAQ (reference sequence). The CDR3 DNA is TGTGCTAGCAGCTTATACGGGAGGGCCGGAGATACGCAGTATTTT. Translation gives CASSLYGRAGDTQYF.

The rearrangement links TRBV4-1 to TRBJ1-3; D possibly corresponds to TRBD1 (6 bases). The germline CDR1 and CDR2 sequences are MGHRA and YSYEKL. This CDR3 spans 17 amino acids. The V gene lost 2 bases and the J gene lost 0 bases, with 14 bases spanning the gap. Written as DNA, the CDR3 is TGCGCCAGCAGCCAAATGGGACACCTTACCTCTGGAAACACCATATATTTT. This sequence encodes CASSQMGHLTSGNTIYF.